This T cell receptor beta chain was captured in a study of CD8 T cells in Susac syndrome. Sequencing of TCR beta was performed on blood CD8+ and CD4+ T cells. Treatment-naive patients with stable or active relapsing-remitting disease were the multiple sclerosis controls. CDR3 length equals 16 residues. Per germline, CDR1 SGHRS and CDR2 YFSETQ. Unmatched junction bases numbered 8, after V lost 1 base and J lost 5 bases. Random hexamers were used to reverse transcribe roughly 0.5 to 1 ug of RNA. The method of amplification for TCR beta CDR3 was immunoSEQ multiplex PCR, covering 54 Vbeta and 13 Jbeta. TCRdb called the immunoSEQ multiplex PCR reads again in MiXCR, with one record for every CDR3 protein. The sample lists over 350,000 distinct CDR3 sequences, 75% to 90% seen once, with about 0.12% in the top ten.

This chain joins TRBV5-1 and TRBJ2-1; 8 positions match TRBD1. This clonotype originated in a human donor with multiple sclerosis. The sequenced material came from CD8+ T cells from PBMCs. CDR3 sequence reads: CASSLPGTGFNNEQFF. CDR3 sequence (DNA): TGCGCCAGCAGCTTGCCCGGGACAGGATTTAACAATGAGCAGTTCTTC.